The 26 T cell receptor beta chains below were found in one sample sequenced in a study of blood T cell repertoires in COVID-19 (TCRdb year 2020). Library preparation was by the immunoSEQ multiplex PCR assay. TCRdb took over this immuneACCESS table, retaining in-frame rearrangements with V and J assigned. Such tables are incomplete; in checked studies, under half of the missing clones stem from an unresolved V gene, and the remainder is unexplained. The sample yields about 300,000 clones; around 82% were counted once. About 1.2% of the sample is taken by the ten largest. Sequencing was carried out using peripheral blood. These receptors were taken from a woman in her fifties or sixties with acute or convalescent COVID-19.

The genes are TRBV29-1 and TRBJ1-2; 10 bases are a match to TRBD1. CDR3 length equals 14 residues. Germline CDR1 reads SQVTM; CDR2 reads ANQGSEA. Trimming cost V 4 bases and J 8 bases; bases outside gene matches: 10. The CDR3 sequence: CSVVAEGQGRGYTF. The CDR3 DNA sequence: TGCAGCGTTGTAGCTGAGGGACAGGGGAGAGGCTACACCTTC. The whole variable domain, filled in from reference TRBV29-1 and TRBJ1-2, reads SAVISQKPSRDICQRGTSLTIQCQVDSQVTMMFWYRQQPGQSLTLIATANQGSEATYESGFVIDKFPISRPNLTFSTLTVSNMSPEDSSIYLCSVVAEGQGRGYTFGSGTRLTVV.

The V gene is TRBV7-2, the J gene TRBJ2-7, with 8 bases identical to TRBD2. The V gene's germline CDR1 is SGHTA and CDR2 FQGNSA. The CDR3 extends over 15 amino acids. The trim removed 1 base at V and 2 bases at J, leaving 4 bases unmatched. CDR3 amino acids: CASSLGSGMTYEQYF. For the CDR3, the DNA is TGTGCCAGCAGCTTAGGTAGCGGGATGACCTACGAGCAGTACTTC.

This chain links TRBV11-3 with TRBJ2-3, with TRBD2 matching 9 bases. CDR1 and CDR2 (germline): SGHNT, YENEEA. V was clipped by 1 base and J by 0 bases; unmatched bases: 2. The CDR3 runs 16 residues. The DNA for the CDR3 is TGTGCCAGCAGCTTAGGACTAGCGGAGAGCACAGATACGCAGTATTTT. Translation: CASSLGLAESTDTQYF.

This rearrangement joins TRBV10-1 to TRBJ1-5, with a tentative D call TRBD1 (5 bases). Trimming took 0 bases from V and 3 from J, leaving 9 bases between them. CDR1 is WNHNN, CDR2 SYGVQD, per germline (reference sequence). CDR3 length: 15 residues. The CDR3: CASSESRDYNQPQHF. In DNA form, the CDR3 reads TGCGCCAGCAGTGAGTCGAGGGACTACAATCAGCCCCAGCATTTT.

V is TRBV5-4 and J is TRBJ1-1; TRBD1 agrees at 9 bases. There are 14 residues in the CDR3. V lost 4 bases and J lost 5; bases outside the gene matches: 6. Germline V CDR1 and CDR2: SGHNT, YYREEE (reference sequence). CDR3 sequence: CASSVDRGETEAFF. The CDR3 region has the DNA TGTGCCAGCAGCGTTGACAGGGGGGAGACTGAAGCTTTCTTT.

The chain employs TRBV19 and TRBJ2-4; 7 bases are shared with TRBD1. This CDR3 has 22 residues. Germline CDR1 LNHDA, CDR2 SQIVND (reference sequence). V was pared by 5 bases and J by 0 bases, with 25 bases of the junction left unmatched. CDR3 sequence: CASSVKGTASSVASLAKNIQYF. CDR3 bases: TGTGCCAGTAGTGTTAAAGGGACAGCGTCAAGTGTCGCCTCATTAGCCAAAAACATTCAGTACTTC.

J is TRBJ1-5 and V is TRBV7-8, with TRBD1 matching over 7 bases. From germline, CDR1 is SGHVS and CDR2 FQNEAQ. The CDR3 length is 14 residues. After removal of 3 bases from V and 6 bases from J, the junction contained 5 bases not matched to a gene. The chain's CDR3 is CASSFETGPQPQHF. In DNA, the CDR3 is TGTGCCAGCAGCTTCGAGACAGGGCCTCAGCCCCAGCATTTT.

V and J are TRBV29-1 and TRBJ1-1; D gene unclear. Germline V gene lookup returns CDR1 SQVTM and CDR2 ANQGSEA. V lost 2 bases to trimming and J lost 10 bases, with 8 bases between them. This CDR3 is built from 10 residues. The CDR3 spells CSVEMEGAFF. The CDR3 nucleotides are TGCAGCGTTGAAATGGAGGGAGCTTTCTTT. Drawing the rest from reference TRBV29-1 and TRBJ1-1, the complete variable domain is SAVISQKPSRDICQRGTSLTIQCQVDSQVTMMFWYRQQPGQSLTLIATANQGSEATYESGFVIDKFPISRPNLTFSTLTVSNMSPEDSSIYLCSVEMEGAFFGQGTRLTVV.

The genes are TRBV10-3 and TRBJ1-5; 11 nucleotides agree with TRBD1. The CDR3 consists of 15 residues. With V trimmed by 6 bases and J by 5 bases, 6 bases remained unmatched. The V gene's germline CDR1 is ENHRY and CDR2 SYGVKD. The DNA of the CDR3 is TGTGCCATCAGATCGGACAGGGGGCAAGATCAGCCCCAGCATTTT. Its translation is CAIRSDRGQDQPQHF.

V usage is TRBV2 and J usage is TRBJ1-1, with 8 nucleotides matching TRBD1. V dropped 4 bases and J dropped 5; count of bases not matched to a gene: 6. CDR3 size: 14 residues. The germline V gene encodes CDR1 SNHLY and CDR2 FYNNEI. CDR3 nucleotides: TGTGCCAGCAGTGGACAGGGGATGGGGACTGAAGCTTTCTTT. Amino acids: CASSGQGMGTEAFF. Full variable domain (missing parts from reference TRBV2 and TRBJ1-1): EPEVTQTPSHQVTQMGQEVILRCVPISNHLYFYWYRQILGQKVEFLVSFYNNEISEKSEIFDDQFSVERPDGSNFTLKIRSTKLEDSAMYFCASSGQGMGTEAFFGQGTRLTVV.

The gene calls are TRBV2 and TRBJ1-4, with 8 bases matching TRBD1. CDR3 length: 16 amino acids. The J segment lost 0 bases and the V segment lost 7 bases, leaving 7 bases of the junction unmatched. Germline V lookup: CDR1 SNHLY, CDR2 FYNNEI. This CDR3 reads CASTMTGVTTNEKLFF. Here the CDR3 DNA reads TGTGCCAGCACTATGACAGGGGTCACAACTAATGAAAAACTGTTTTTT.

The V and J genes are TRBV19 and TRBJ1-2; D is ambiguous. Germline V gives CDR1 LNHDA, CDR2 SQIVND (reference sequence). The CDR3 sequence is 14 residues long. The germline V and J ends were trimmed by 5 bases and 8 bases, with 18 bases remaining between them. The CDR3 DNA reads TGTGCCAGTAGTTCCGTTAACAGTAATCGCGGCTACACCTTC. It codes for CASSSVNSNRGYTF.

V usage is TRBV29-1 and J usage is TRBJ1-1; TRBD1 matches at 7 bases. With 6 bases clipped from V and 0 bases from J, the junction kept 10 bases outside the gene matches. The CDR3 totals 15 residues. Germline CDR1 SQVTM, CDR2 ANQGSEA. The CDR3 reads CSVPNWGTVNTEAFF. The CDR3 nucleotides are TGCAGCGTGCCAAATTGGGGGACAGTGAACACTGAAGCTTTCTTT.

The gene calls are TRBV10-2 and TRBJ1-5; 7 nucleotides agree with TRBD1. Germline-derived CDR1 and CDR2 are WSHSY and SAAADI. Trimming removed 5 bases from V and 5 bases from J; junction bases left unmatched: 6. The CDR3 has 14 residues. CDR3 nucleotides: TGCGCCAGCAGTACAACAGGGGACGATCAGCCCCAGCATTTT. Translation gives CASSTTGDDQPQHF.

CDR3 sequence (DNA): TGTGCCAGCAGCCTGCAGGCAAGTACTGAAGCTTTCTTT. Protein: CASSLQASTEAFF. This sequence joins TRBV12-3 or TRBV12-4 and TRBJ1-1; D is unresolved. Trimming stripped 6 bases from V and 5 bases from J, with 13 bases between. The CDR3 is made up of 13 amino acids.

This chain connects TRBV5-5 to TRBJ2-3, with 11 positions matching TRBD2. Trimming at V came to 2 bases and at J to 1 base, leaving 3 bases not matched to a gene. Germline V gene lookup returns CDR1 SGHKS and CDR2 YYEKEE (reference sequence). There are 16 residues in the CDR3. The DNA for the CDR3 is TGTGCCAGCAGCTTAACTAGCGGGAGTGGCACAGATACGCAGTATTTT. Protein sequence: CASSLTSGSGTDTQYF.

On this clone: Other DNA variants within this sample encode the same CDR3. The V and J genes are TRBV5-1 and TRBJ1-2; D might be TRBD1 (6 bases). V was trimmed by 4 bases and J by 5 bases, leaving 9 bases between them. The CDR3 extends over 12 amino acids. Germline V CDR1 and CDR2: SGHRS, YFSETQ. CDR3 nucleotide sequence: TGCGCCAGCAGCCCAGGACAGTATGGCTACACCTTC. Amino acid sequence: CASSPGQYGYTF.

The CDR3 coding sequence is TGTGCCAGCAGACCCGGACAGGGCCTCAATCAGCCCCAGCATTTT. As protein: CASRPGQGLNQPQHF. This chain joins TRBV6-5 and TRBJ1-5; 8 bases line up with TRBD1. CDR3 length equals 15 residues. Germline V gene data show CDR1 as MNHEY and CDR2 as SVGAGI. The V and J ends lost 6 bases and 3 bases, in that order; junction bases with no gene match: 7.

Remarks on this clone: This sample includes further DNA sequences coding for the same CDR3. The chain is built from TRBV3-1 (or the pseudogene TRBV3-2) and TRBJ2-5; 7 nucleotides align to TRBD1. Germline CDR1 LGHDT, CDR2 YNNKEL (reference sequence). The CDR3 runs 13 residues. Losses at the gene ends were 4 bases for V and 2 bases for J; bases not matched to a gene: 1. CDR3 in DNA: TGTGCCAGCAGCCTACAGGGGCAAGAGACCCAGTACTTC. Amino acids: CASSLQGQETQYF.

This chain connects TRBV11-2 to TRBJ2-2; 11 bases are a match to TRBD2. Germline loops: CDR1 SGHAT, CDR2 FQNNGV. The V segment lost 1 base and the J segment 9 bases; nucleotides outside the gene matches: 7. This CDR3 spans 16 amino acids. The CDR3 here is CASSLGLAGISWELFF. CDR3 coding DNA: TGTGCCAGCAGCTTAGGACTAGCGGGAATTTCCTGGGAGCTGTTTTTT.

This clone has just a few counts. The J gene is TRBJ1-4, the V gene TRBV10-3; TRBD1 matches 7 bases. Germline loops: CDR1 ENHRY, CDR2 SYGVKD. V was clipped by 10 bases and J by 4 bases; unmatched bases: 6. The CDR3 runs 13 residues. The CDR3 DNA follows: TGTGCCACTGGGACAGAAGATAATGAAAAACTGTTTTTT. Protein product: CATGTEDNEKLFF.

The chain uses TRBV7-9 and TRBJ2-1; 8 bases match TRBD2. Trimming removed 3 bases from V and 1 base from J; junction bases left unmatched: 5. CDR1 is SEHNR, CDR2 FQNEAQ, per germline (reference sequence). This CDR3 has 16 residues. The CDR3, as DNA: TGTGCCAGCAGCTTTTTAGCGGGGCTTTCCTACAATGAGCAGTTCTTC. It specifies CASSFLAGLSYNEQFF.

This chain uses TRBV2 with TRBJ1-1, with 7 bases matching TRBD1. This CDR3 has 14 amino acids. V shed 5 bases, J shed 4 bases, and the junction held 7 bases outside the gene matches. Germline assignment: CDR1 SNHLY and CDR2 FYNNEI. CDR3 sequence (DNA): TGTGCCAGCAGTTTTACAGGGGAAGGCACTGAAGCTTTCTTT. Translating gives CASSFTGEGTEAFF.

The chain is built from TRBV10-1 and TRBJ2-3; D perhaps matches TRBD1 (5 bases). Trimming took 3 bases from V and 5 from J, leaving 12 bases between them. The CDR3 contains 14 residues. Germline V gives CDR1 WNHNN, CDR2 SYGVQD (reference sequence). The DNA for the CDR3 is TGCGCCAGCAGTGAATCCCCTCAGGGAGATACGCAGTATTTT. This encodes CASSESPQGDTQYF.

The chain couples TRBV4-3 to TRBJ1-1; perhaps TRBD1 as D (5 bases). The CDR3 has 15 amino acids. Per germline, CDR1 LGHNA and CDR2 YSLEER. Deletions cut 9 bases from V and 0 bases from J, with 17 bases between. The CDR3 DNA is TGCGCCAGATCAGGGTCCTCCGATTTGAACACTGAAGCTTTCTTT. The encoded protein is CARSGSSDLNTEAFF.

The V and J genes are TRBV19 and TRBJ2-1; perhaps TRBD1 as D (6 bases). Germline V gene data show CDR1 as LNHDA and CDR2 as SQIVND (reference sequence). The germline V and J ends were trimmed by 4 bases and 5 bases, with 9 bases remaining between them. The CDR3 is made up of 13 amino acids. CDR3 DNA: TGTGCCAGTAGTAACGGACAGAACAATGAGCAGTTCTTC. Amino acids: CASSNGQNNEQFF.